What follows are 25 T cell receptor beta chains derived from one specimen sequenced in a study of control samples from healthy donors and cancer patients. Profiled with immunoSEQ multiplex PCR; TCRdb holds only in-frame clones, not every one. In the table there are about 51,000 clones, roughly 89% of which are singletons. The specimen sequenced was PBMCs. These receptor sequences come from a man aged 35 to 55 with colorectal cancer.

The CDR3 reads CASGSAYSYNEQFF. The CDR3 nucleotides are TGTGCCAGCGGGAGCGCGTACTCCTACAATGAGCAGTTCTTC. This chain connects TRBV6-5 to TRBJ2-1, with D possibly being TRBD2 (5 bases). The CDR3 is 14 residues long. The ends were cut back, 8 bases at V and 0 bases at J, with 11 bases in the middle. Germline values: CDR1 MNHEY, CDR2 SVGAGI.

V and J are TRBV13 and TRBJ2-1, with D possibly TRBD2 on 5 matching bases. The CDR3 sequence is 16 residues long. The germline V gene has CDR1 PRHDT and CDR2 FYEKMQ (reference sequence). Trimming removed 0 bases at V and 11 bases at J, with 20 bases between. The CDR3 DNA is TGTGCCAGCAGCTTAGGGGTCAGGACTTCCTCAATTAAGCAGTTCTTC. It yields the protein CASSLGVRTSSIKQFF.

V and J are TRBV6-5 and TRBJ2-7; TRBD2 agrees at 10 bases. The CDR3 is 14 amino acids. The V gene's germline CDR1 is MNHEY and CDR2 SVGAGI. The junction had 7 bases not matched to a gene; V was cut back by 6 bases and J by 5 bases. The CDR3 DNA follows: TGTGCCAGCAGCCGACTAGCGGGCAGGAACGAGCAGTACTTC. It is translated as CASSRLAGRNEQYF.

The gene calls are TRBV7-9 and TRBJ2-7; no reliable D call. Germline loops: CDR1 SEHNR, CDR2 FQNEAQ (reference sequence). V dropped 4 bases and J dropped 3 bases, with 13 bases sitting between them. CDR3 length equals 14 residues. The CDR3, as DNA: TGTGCCAGCAGCTCGTACCGGGCCGTCTACGAGCAGTACTTC. Protein product: CASSSYRAVYEQYF.

The rearrangement links TRBV7-9 to TRBJ2-1, with 7 nucleotides matching TRBD2. The CDR3 spans 15 residues. Germline V CDR1 and CDR2: SEHNR, FQNEAQ (reference sequence). J was trimmed by 6 bases and V by 5 bases; bases with no gene match: 10. This CDR3 reads CASSKAGEWSNEQFF. For the CDR3, the DNA is TGTGCCAGCAGCAAGGCGGGAGAATGGAGCAATGAGCAGTTCTTC. The full variable domain, with the rest looked up from reference TRBV7-9 and TRBJ2-1, is DTGVSQNPRHKITKRGQNVTFRCDPISEHNRLYWYRQTLGQGPEFLTYFQNEAQLEKSRLLSDRFSAERPKGSFSTLEIQRTEQGDSAMYLCASSKAGEWSNEQFFGPGTRLTVL.

The genes are TRBV19 and TRBJ1-3; no definite D call. There are 17 residues in the CDR3. The germline V gene encodes CDR1 LNHDA and CDR2 SQIVND (reference sequence). Trimming took off 5 bases at V and 1 base at J, with 18 bases between the two ends. The CDR3 region has the DNA TGTGCCAGTAGTTATAGTAATTCGGCCGGTTCTGGAAACACCATATATTTT. Amino acid sequence: CASSYSNSAGSGNTIYF.

V gene TRBV4-2 combines with J gene TRBJ2-3; 7 nucleotides align to TRBD2. This CDR3 has 17 residues. J lost 10 bases, V lost 0 bases, and 16 bases had no gene match. Germline CDR1 LGHNA, CDR2 YNFKEQ. The CDR3 sequence is CASSQDIERGVTGAQYF. The CDR3 bases are TGTGCCAGCAGCCAAGATATTGAGCGGGGAGTTACCGGCGCGCAGTATTTT.

V usage is TRBV19 and J usage is TRBJ1-5; 8 bases map to TRBD1. The trim removed 5 bases at V and 2 bases at J, leaving 8 bases unmatched. Germline V gives CDR1 LNHDA, CDR2 SQIVND (reference sequence). This CDR3 is 16 amino acids long. CDR3 in DNA: TGTGCCAGTAGTTCTTTTCCGGGACAGGGCAATCAGCCCCAGCATTTT. It codes for CASSSFPGQGNQPQHF. The variable domain in full, completed from reference TRBV19 and TRBJ1-5, reads DGGITQSPKYLFRKEGQNVTLSCEQNLNHDAMYWYRQDPGQGLRLIYYSQIVNDFQKGDIAEGYSVSREKKESFPLTVTSAQKNPTAFYLCASSSFPGQGNQPQHFGDGTRLSIL.

This chain links TRBV28 with TRBJ1-5; D ambiguous. Germline V gives CDR1 MDHEN, CDR2 SYDVKM. This CDR3 spans 16 amino acids. Deletions cut 1 base from V and 4 bases from J, with 14 bases between. The CDR3 reads CASSLFVLLGNQPQHF. The CDR3 bases are TGTGCCAGCAGTTTATTCGTACTGTTGGGTAATCAGCCCCAGCATTTT.

The chain recombines TRBV19 with TRBJ2-3; 8 nucleotides agree with TRBD1. CDR1 and CDR2 (germline): LNHDA, SQIVND (reference sequence). The CDR3 length is 13 residues. J was trimmed by 5 bases and V by 6 bases; bases with no gene match: 4. CDR3 loop: CASSQQGVDTQYF. CDR3 in DNA: TGTGCCAGTAGCCAACAGGGGGTAGATACGCAGTATTTT.

This chain joins TRBV7-9 and TRBJ1-1, with D possibly being TRBD1 (5 bases). V lost 5 bases to trimming and J lost 8 bases, with 12 bases between them. CDR1 and CDR2 from the germline V gene are SEHNR and FQNEAQ (reference sequence). This CDR3 has 12 residues. CDR3 sequence reads: CASSHGTGEAFF. The CDR3 DNA follows: TGTGCCAGCAGCCACGGGACGGGCGAAGCTTTCTTT.

The chain joins TRBV4-3 to TRBJ1-2; D is uncertain. The CDR3 spans 15 residues. V lost 1 base to trimming and J lost 3 bases, with 12 bases between them. Germline V gene lookup returns CDR1 LGHNA and CDR2 YSLEER. In nucleotides, the CDR3 is TGCGCCAGCAGCCAAGCGGCGGGCAGCTACTATGGCTACACCTTC. Translated: CASSQAAGSYYGYTF.

V gene TRBV19 combines with J gene TRBJ2-7; D is undetermined. V was cut by 5 bases and J by 5 bases, with 4 bases left in between. Germline loops: CDR1 LNHDA, CDR2 SQIVND (reference sequence). The CDR3 totals 10 residues. The CDR3 region has the DNA TGTGCCAGTAGTTGGGACGAGCAGTACTTC. It specifies CASSWDEQYF.

This chain uses TRBV7-6 with TRBJ2-2; D might be TRBD1 (7 bases). The germline V gene encodes CDR1 SGHVS and CDR2 FNYEAQ. The V gene lost 0 bases and the J gene lost 3 bases, with 17 bases spanning the gap. This CDR3 contains 18 residues. The CDR3 DNA is TGTGCCAGCAGCTTAGCGGGGACAGAACCGGGAGACACCGGGGAGCTGTTTTTT. Its translation is CASSLAGTEPGDTGELFF.

The V and J genes are TRBV27 and TRBJ1-5, with D uncertain. Per the germline V gene, CDR1 is MNHEY and CDR2 is SMNVEV (reference sequence). Between the trimmed V and J ends, which lost 5 bases and 5 bases, there was a span of 4 bases. This CDR3 comprises 11 residues. This CDR3 reads CASSPDQPQHF. The CDR3 coding sequence is TGTGCCAGCAGTCCAGATCAGCCCCAGCATTTT.

The rearrangement links TRBV24-1 to TRBJ2-1; TRBD2 agrees at 8 bases. This CDR3 has 16 amino acids. CDR1 is KGHDR, CDR2 SFDVKD, per germline. V trimming: 5 bases; J trimming: 2 bases; junction bases outside the gene matches: 7. The CDR3 nucleotides are TGTGCCACCAGTGCCTTGGGGACTAGTGCCTACAATGAGCAGTTCTTC. Amino acid sequence: CATSALGTSAYNEQFF.

This clone is a singleton in its sample. CDR3 nucleotides: TGTGCCAGCAGGGGACAGGGTGTGAGGGCCAACGTCCTGACTTTC. Translating it yields CASRGQGVRANVLTF. The chain recombines TRBV2 with TRBJ2-6, with TRBD1 matching over 9 bases. Germline-derived CDR1 and CDR2 are SNHLY and FYNNEI. V trimming: 6 bases; J trimming: 5 bases; junction bases outside the gene matches: 5. The CDR3 contains 15 residues.

The count of this clone is one. This chain links TRBV15 with TRBJ1-4, with D perhaps TRBD1 (6 bases). The V gene lost 0 bases and the J gene lost 7 bases, with 12 bases spanning the gap. The CDR3 extends over 15 amino acids. CDR1 is LNHNV, CDR2 YYDKDF, per germline (reference sequence). CDR3 protein: CATSRDRGAGEKLFF. CDR3 coding DNA: TGTGCCACCAGCAGAGATCGGGGGGCAGGTGAAAAACTGTTTTTT.

This chain uses TRBV30 with TRBJ2-5; 7 bases match TRBD2. Germline V gene data show CDR1 as GTSNPN and CDR2 as SVGIG (reference sequence). The J segment lost 4 bases and the V segment lost 4 bases, leaving 3 bases of the junction unmatched. This CDR3 spans 12 amino acids. The CDR3 spells CAWIERGETQYF. CDR3 DNA sequence: TGTGCCTGGATCGAGCGGGGAGAGACCCAGTACTTC.

The rearrangement links TRBV11-2 to TRBJ2-7, with TRBD1 matching over 7 bases. V shed 0 bases and J 6 bases; nucleotides not matched to a gene: 8. This CDR3 contains 15 residues. Germline values: CDR1 SGHAT, CDR2 FQNNGV. The CDR3 loop is CASSLDPEQGREQYF. In DNA form, the CDR3 reads TGTGCCAGCAGCTTAGATCCCGAACAGGGGCGCGAGCAGTACTTC.

The CDR3 reads CASSLEAGVGEQFF. The CDR3 DNA is TGTGCCAGCAGCTTAGAAGCGGGAGTAGGTGAGCAGTTCTTC. The chain uses TRBV11-2 and TRBJ2-1; 8 nucleotides line up with TRBD2. Per the germline V gene, CDR1 is SGHAT and CDR2 is FQNNGV. J lost 9 bases, V lost 0 bases, and 4 bases had no gene match. This CDR3 is built from 14 residues.

In this sample, this clone turned up once. The genes are TRBV7-9 and TRBJ2-1; 7 bases fit TRBD1. After removal of 1 base from V and 8 bases from J, the junction contained 5 bases not matched to a gene. The length of the CDR3 is 14 residues. Looked up from germline, CDR1 is SEHNR and CDR2 is FQNEAQ (reference sequence). The CDR3 sequence: CASSLGRGTDEQFF. In DNA form, the CDR3 reads TGTGCCAGCAGCTTAGGCAGGGGGACCGATGAGCAGTTCTTC.

The genes are TRBV30 and TRBJ2-3; no definite D call. The V end was cut by 0 bases, the J end by 5 bases, with 12 bases between. The CDR3 totals 14 residues. Germline CDR1 reads GTSNPN; CDR2 reads SVGIG (reference sequence). DNA of the CDR3: TGTGCCTGGAGTGTTGCGTATTTCGGAGATACGCAGTATTTT. Translating gives CAWSVAYFGDTQYF.

The chain recombines TRBV7-6 with TRBJ2-5, with 9 bases lining up with TRBD2. CDR3 length: 16 amino acids. Germline V gene data show CDR1 as SGHVS and CDR2 as FNYEAQ. Trimming cost V 5 bases and J 7 bases; bases outside gene matches: 14. As DNA, the CDR3 is TGTGCCAGCAGCCCAGGAGTAGCGGGAGACACTGGGACCCAGTACTTC. This sequence encodes CASSPGVAGDTGTQYF.

The chain combines TRBV27 with TRBJ1-1, with 9 bases fitting TRBD1. Germline values: CDR1 MNHEY, CDR2 SMNVEV (reference sequence). The CDR3 extends over 14 amino acids. Unmatched junction bases numbered 6, after V lost 4 bases and J lost 6 bases. Here the CDR3 reads CASSSTGGLAEAFF. CDR3 nucleotides: TGTGCCAGCAGTTCAACAGGGGGCTTGGCTGAAGCTTTCTTT.